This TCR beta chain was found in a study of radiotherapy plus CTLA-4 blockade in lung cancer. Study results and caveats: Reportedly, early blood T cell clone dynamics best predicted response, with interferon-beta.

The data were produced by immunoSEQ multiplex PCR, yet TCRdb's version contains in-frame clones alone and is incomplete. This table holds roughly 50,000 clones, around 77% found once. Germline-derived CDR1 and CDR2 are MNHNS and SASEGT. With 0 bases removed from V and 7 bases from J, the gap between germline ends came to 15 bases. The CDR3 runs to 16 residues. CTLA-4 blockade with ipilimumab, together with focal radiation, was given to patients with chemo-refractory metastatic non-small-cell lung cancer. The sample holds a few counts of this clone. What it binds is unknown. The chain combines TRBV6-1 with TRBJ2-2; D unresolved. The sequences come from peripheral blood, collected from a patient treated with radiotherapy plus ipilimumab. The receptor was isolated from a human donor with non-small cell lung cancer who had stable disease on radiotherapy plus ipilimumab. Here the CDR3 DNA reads TGTGCCAGCAGTGAAGCTGCGGTTTACATGGACGGGGAGCTGTTTTTT. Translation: CASSEAAVYMDGELFF.